This TCR beta chain appears in the sequencing data of a study of blood T cell repertoires in COVID-19. Overall study context: Samples representing acute and convalescent COVID-19 were sourced from the United States, Italy and Spain. PBMCs, B-cell-depleted T cells, or T cells were the source of the cDNA or gDNA that made up the material.

Per the original data handling: Reference gene primer amplification gave nucleated cell count estimates. TCRdb keeps only in-frame clones here, not all; method: immunoSEQ multiplex PCR. V and J calls plus clone size are reproduced from that table; the DNA served to infer D and trimming. The table shows over 350,000 clones, with about nine tenths occurring only once. The table lists this clone with a count of one. The CDR3 has 15 amino acids. CDR1 is LGHDT, CDR2 YNNKEL, per germline (reference sequence). Trimming stripped 3 bases from V and 0 bases from J, with 12 bases between. This receptor was obtained from a young woman with active or convalescent COVID-19. Sequencing used peripheral blood. The gene calls are TRBV3-1 (or the pseudogene TRBV3-2) and TRBJ2-7; D might be TRBD2 (5 bases). In DNA form, the CDR3 reads TGTGCCAGCAGCCACTCCAGCGGTCTCTCCTACGAGCAGTACTTC. Translation: CASSHSSGLSYEQYF.